This T cell receptor beta chain comes out of a study of metastatic and nonmetastatic thyroid tumors. At the level of the study: Both malignant and benign thyroid patients supplied peripheral blood and tumor or nodule tissue samples, across which the repertoires of these patients were then compared. Study-level findings and limits: Within blood and tumor, benign nodules reportedly had significantly lower TCR beta diversity than malignant thyroid tumors did.

This clone appeared many times. Antigen: not known. Germline CDR1 is DFQATT and CDR2 is SNEGSKA (reference sequence). The CDR3 consists of 15 residues. Deletions cut 0 bases from V and 2 bases from J, with 11 bases between. In the original workflow: The distant-metastasis classifier for papillary thyroid cancer was built from CDR3 differences across clinicopathological groups. TCRdb re-clonotyped the PCR reads through MiXCR. Clone size and V and J calls follow TCRdb, not the original study. The profile shows about 48,000 clones, roughly a fifth of them singletons. Thyroid surgery was performed in patients who had received no treatment beforehand.

This sequence originates from a male donor with papillary thyroid cancer or a benign thyroid nodule (not recorded which). Some clones in this sample may be carry-over from other donors' samples. This chain connects TRBV20-1 to TRBJ1-3, with no clear D. Sequenced sample: blood. The CDR3 is CSAREFTLAGNTIYF. In nucleotides, the CDR3 is TGCAGTGCTAGAGAATTTACCCTAGCTGGAAACACCATATATTTT.